These 11 T cell receptor beta chains were sequenced from one sample in a study of T cell responses to AZD1222 COVID-19 vaccine. Repertoires were generated with immunoSEQ multiplex PCR, while TCRdb's copy carries only in-frame clones and drops some. The sample lists approximately 17,000 clones; over 60% were seen once. The sample consisted of peripheral blood, taken 28 days after the second AZD1222 dose. These receptors were collected from an adult who received the AZD1222 COVID-19 vaccine.

The chain has TRBV4-3 and TRBJ1-2, with a possible D match to TRBD1 (5 bases). Trimming took off 5 bases at V and 4 bases at J, with 11 bases between the two ends. CDR3 size: 13 residues. Germline V gives CDR1 LGHNA, CDR2 YSLEER. CDR3 sequence (DNA): TGCGCCAGCAGCATCGGGGGGGGCTATGGCTACACCTTC. Its translation: CASSIGGGYGYTF.

The table lists this clone with a count of one. The chain recombines TRBV7-2 with TRBJ2-3, with D uncertain. Germline CDR1 SGHTA, CDR2 FQGNSA. The CDR3 covers 16 residues. V was clipped by 2 bases and J by 0 bases, with 12 bases between them. CDR3 sequence reads: CASSLSGGASTDTQYF. The CDR3 DNA reads TGTGCCAGCAGCTTATCCGGCGGAGCTAGCACAGATACGCAGTATTTT.

The chain recombines TRBV6-6 with TRBJ2-7; 8 bases agree with TRBD2. CDR1 and CDR2 (germline): MNHNY, SVGAGI (reference sequence). The CDR3 covers 15 residues. After removal of 5 bases from V and 0 bases from J, the junction contained 6 bases not matched to a gene. The CDR3 region is CASSNYAGGSYEQYF. CDR3 coding DNA: TGTGCCAGCAGTAACTACGCGGGGGGCTCCTACGAGCAGTACTTC.

The chain employs TRBV11-2 and TRBJ2-7; D remains unclear. CDR1 is SGHAT, CDR2 FQNNGV, per germline. The CDR3 contains 15 residues. The V and J ends lost 4 bases and 2 bases respectively, with 15 bases between them. The CDR3 nucleotides read TGTGCCAGCAGCTCTCCCAGACATGCCCCCTACGAGCAGTACTTC. Its protein product is CASSSPRHAPYEQYF.

V is TRBV11-2 and J is TRBJ1-1; D might be TRBD1 (6 bases). Germline assignment: CDR1 SGHAT and CDR2 FQNNGV. CDR3 length: 14 residues. V shed 5 bases and J shed 4 bases, with 14 bases lying between them. CDR3 nucleotide sequence: TGTGCCAGCAGCCCCTCGGGGGGGGCCACTGAAGCTTTCTTT. Translated: CASSPSGGATEAFF.

This clone was seen more than once but under ten times. The chain uses TRBV4-1 and TRBJ1-4; TRBD1 might be the D (5 bases). The V end lost 1 base, the J end lost 7 bases, and 10 bases lay between the germline ends. Germline assignment: CDR1 MGHRA and CDR2 YSYEKL. This CDR3 has 14 residues. CDR3 DNA: TGCGCCAGCAGCCAAGGTCGAGGGGCTGAAAAACTGTTTTTT. Protein sequence: CASSQGRGAEKLFF.

This chain uses TRBV7-2 with TRBJ2-5; TRBD2 might be the D (6 bases). V was trimmed by 5 bases and J by 5 bases, leaving 9 bases between them. The CDR3 loop spans 12 amino acids. Germline V gene lookup returns CDR1 SGHTA and CDR2 FQGNSA. The CDR3 region is CASSRRGETQYF. The CDR3 nucleotides read TGTGCCAGCAGCCGCCGGGGGGAGACCCAGTACTTC.

The chain uses TRBV10-3 and TRBJ2-1; TRBD1 matches 7 bases. This CDR3 has 14 residues. Per the germline V gene, CDR1 is ENHRY and CDR2 is SYGVKD. With 6 bases clipped from V and 5 bases from J, the junction kept 7 bases outside the gene matches. Written as DNA, the CDR3 is TGTGCCATCAGAACCGGGACAGAGAACAATGAGCAGTTCTTC. It specifies CAIRTGTENNEQFF.

In this sample, this clone turned up a few times. The CDR3 protein is CASSEEVAGAKKETQYF. The CDR3 DNA is TGCGCCAGCAGTGAGGAAGTAGCGGGGGCCAAGAAGGAGACCCAGTACTTC. This chain connects TRBV10-1 to TRBJ2-5; 9 bases are a match to TRBD2. This CDR3 contains 17 residues. J gave up 5 bases and V 2 bases, and 12 bases lay outside the gene matches. Germline V gene data show CDR1 as WNHNN and CDR2 as SYGVQD (reference sequence).

The V and J genes are TRBV19 and TRBJ2-1; D perhaps matches TRBD1 (6 bases). The CDR3 is 15 amino acids. Germline values: CDR1 LNHDA, CDR2 SQIVND (reference sequence). Trimming took off 2 bases at V and 4 bases at J, with 12 bases between the two ends. The CDR3 DNA reads as TGTGCCAGTAGTATAAACAGGGACCGTTACAATGAGCAGTTCTTC. Its translation: CASSINRDRYNEQFF.

The chain is built from TRBV19 and TRBJ2-7; a weak D match, TRBD2 (6 bases). V was cut by 7 bases and J by 3 bases, with 13 bases left in between. The germline V gene encodes CDR1 LNHDA and CDR2 SQIVND (reference sequence). The CDR3 has 13 residues. The CDR3 DNA reads as TGTGCCAGTACCCCCTACGGGAGCTACGAGCAGTACTTC. The encoded protein is CASTPYGSYEQYF.